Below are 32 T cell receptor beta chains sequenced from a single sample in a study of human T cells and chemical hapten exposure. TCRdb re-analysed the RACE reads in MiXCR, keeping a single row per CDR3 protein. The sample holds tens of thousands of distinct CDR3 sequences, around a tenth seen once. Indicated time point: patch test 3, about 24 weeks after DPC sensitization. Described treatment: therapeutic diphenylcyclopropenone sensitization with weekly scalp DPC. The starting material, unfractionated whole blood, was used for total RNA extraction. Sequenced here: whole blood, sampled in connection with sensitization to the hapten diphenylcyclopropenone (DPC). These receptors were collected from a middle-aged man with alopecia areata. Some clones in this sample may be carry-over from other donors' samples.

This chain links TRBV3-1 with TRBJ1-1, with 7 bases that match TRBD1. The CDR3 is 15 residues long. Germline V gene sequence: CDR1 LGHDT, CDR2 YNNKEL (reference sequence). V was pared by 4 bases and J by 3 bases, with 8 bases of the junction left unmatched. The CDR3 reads CASSLFRGRDTEAFF. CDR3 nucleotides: TGTGCCAGCAGCCTTTTTAGGGGGCGCGACACTGAAGCTTTCTTT.

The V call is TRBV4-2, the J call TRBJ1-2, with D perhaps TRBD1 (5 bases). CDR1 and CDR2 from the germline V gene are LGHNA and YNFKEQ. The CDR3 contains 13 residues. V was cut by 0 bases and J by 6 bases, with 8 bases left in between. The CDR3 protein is CASSQDLGDGYTF. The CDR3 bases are TGTGCCAGCAGCCAAGATCTAGGGGATGGCTACACCTTC.

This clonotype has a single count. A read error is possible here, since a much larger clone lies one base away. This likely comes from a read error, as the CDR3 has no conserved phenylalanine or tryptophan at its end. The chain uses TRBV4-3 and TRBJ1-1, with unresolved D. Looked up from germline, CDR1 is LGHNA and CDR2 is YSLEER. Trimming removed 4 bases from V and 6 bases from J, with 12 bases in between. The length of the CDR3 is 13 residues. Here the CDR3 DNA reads TGCGCCAGCAGCCCTCGAGCGGCGGCTGAAGCTTTCTTA. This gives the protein CASSPRAAAEAFL.

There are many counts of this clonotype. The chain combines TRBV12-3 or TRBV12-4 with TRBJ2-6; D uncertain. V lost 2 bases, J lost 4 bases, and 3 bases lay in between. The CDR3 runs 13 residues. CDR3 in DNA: TGTGCCAGCAGTTTAAAAGGGGCCAACGTCCTGACTTTC. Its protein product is CASSLKGANVLTF.

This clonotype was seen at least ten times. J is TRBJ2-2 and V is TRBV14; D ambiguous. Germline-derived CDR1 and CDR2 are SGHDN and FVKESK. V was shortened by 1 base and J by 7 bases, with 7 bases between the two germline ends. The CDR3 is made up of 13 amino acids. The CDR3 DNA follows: TGTGCCAGCAGCCAAGGTGGAAACGGGGAGCTGTTTTTT. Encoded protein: CASSQGGNGELFF.

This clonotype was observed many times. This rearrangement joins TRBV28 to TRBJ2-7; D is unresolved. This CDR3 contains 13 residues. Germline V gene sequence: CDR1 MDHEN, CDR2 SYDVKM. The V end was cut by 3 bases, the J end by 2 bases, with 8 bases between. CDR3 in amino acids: CASSFPTAYEQYF. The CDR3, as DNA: TGTGCCAGCAGTTTCCCAACAGCCTACGAGCAGTACTTC.

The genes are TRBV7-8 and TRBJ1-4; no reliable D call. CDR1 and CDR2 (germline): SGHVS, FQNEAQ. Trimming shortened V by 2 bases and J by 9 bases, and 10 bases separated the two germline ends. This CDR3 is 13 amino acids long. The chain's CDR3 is CASSLMLDQKLFF. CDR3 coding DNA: TGTGCCAGCAGCTTAATGCTAGACCAAAAACTGTTTTTT.

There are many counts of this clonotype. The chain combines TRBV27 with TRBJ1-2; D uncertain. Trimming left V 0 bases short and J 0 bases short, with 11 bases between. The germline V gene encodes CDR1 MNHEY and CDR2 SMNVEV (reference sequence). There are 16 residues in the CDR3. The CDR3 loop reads CASSLSRLVTNYGYTF. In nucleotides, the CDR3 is TGTGCCAGCAGTTTATCGAGGCTGGTGACTAACTATGGCTACACCTTC.

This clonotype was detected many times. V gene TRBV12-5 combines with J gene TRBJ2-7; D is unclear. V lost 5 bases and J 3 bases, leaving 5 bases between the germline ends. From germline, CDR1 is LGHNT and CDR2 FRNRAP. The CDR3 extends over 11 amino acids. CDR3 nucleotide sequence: TGTGCTAGTGGTGACGGCTACGAGCAGTACTTC. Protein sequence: CASGDGYEQYF. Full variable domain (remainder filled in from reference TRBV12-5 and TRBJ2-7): DARVTQTPRHKVTEMGQEVTMRCQPILGHNTVFWYRQTMMQGLELLAYFRNRAPLDDSGMPKDRFSAEMPDATLATLKIQPSEPRDSAVYFCASGDGYEQYFGPGTRLTVT.

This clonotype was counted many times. CDR3 sequence: CASSLFGTDTGELFF. DNA for the CDR3: TGCGCCAGCAGCTTGTTTGGGACAGACACCGGGGAGCTGTTTTTT. This chain joins TRBV5-1 and TRBJ2-2; TRBD1 aligns across 7 bases. This CDR3 contains 15 residues. The V and J ends lost 1 base and 3 bases, in that order; junction bases with no gene match: 3. The germline CDR1 and CDR2 sequences are SGHRS and YFSETQ.

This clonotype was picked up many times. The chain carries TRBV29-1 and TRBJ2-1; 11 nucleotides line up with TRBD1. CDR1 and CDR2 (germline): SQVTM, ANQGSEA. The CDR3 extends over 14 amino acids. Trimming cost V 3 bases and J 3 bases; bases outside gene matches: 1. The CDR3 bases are TGCAGCGTTGAGGGACAGGGGGTCTACAATGAGCAGTTCTTC. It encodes CSVEGQGVYNEQFF.

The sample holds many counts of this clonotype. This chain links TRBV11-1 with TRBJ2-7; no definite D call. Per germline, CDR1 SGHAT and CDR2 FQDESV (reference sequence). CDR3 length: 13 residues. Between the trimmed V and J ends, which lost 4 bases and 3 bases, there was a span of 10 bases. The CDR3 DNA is TGTGCCAGCAGCTCCTGGGCCGGCTACGAGCAGTACTTC. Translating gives CASSSWAGYEQYF.

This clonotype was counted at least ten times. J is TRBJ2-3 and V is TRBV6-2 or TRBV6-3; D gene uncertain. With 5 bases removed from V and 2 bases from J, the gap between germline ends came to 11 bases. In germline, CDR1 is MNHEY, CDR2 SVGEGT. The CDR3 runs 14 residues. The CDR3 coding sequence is TGTGCCAGCAGTACTTCAGCCACCACAGATACGCAGTATTTT. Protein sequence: CASSTSATTDTQYF.

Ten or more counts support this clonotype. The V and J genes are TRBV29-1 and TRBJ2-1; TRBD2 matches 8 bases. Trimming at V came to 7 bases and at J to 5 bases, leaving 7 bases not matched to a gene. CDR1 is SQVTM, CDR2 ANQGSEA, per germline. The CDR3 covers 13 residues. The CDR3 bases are TGCAGCGCCGGCGGGAGGCCCCACAATGAGCAGTTCTTC. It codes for CSAGGRPHNEQFF.

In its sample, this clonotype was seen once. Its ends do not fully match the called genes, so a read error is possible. For the CDR3, the DNA is TGTGTCAGCAGTTTAACCTACGAGCAGTACTTC. Translation gives CVSSLTYEQYF. This sequence joins TRBV28 and TRBJ2-7; D is unresolved. The CDR3 consists of 11 residues. Germline values: CDR1 MDHEN, CDR2 SYDVKM.

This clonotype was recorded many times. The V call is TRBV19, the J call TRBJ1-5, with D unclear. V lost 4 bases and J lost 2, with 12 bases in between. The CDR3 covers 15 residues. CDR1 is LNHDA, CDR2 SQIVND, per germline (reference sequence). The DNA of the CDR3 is TGTGCCAGTAGTACGGGTCTCGCTGGCAATCAGCCCCAGCATTTT. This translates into CASSTGLAGNQPQHF.

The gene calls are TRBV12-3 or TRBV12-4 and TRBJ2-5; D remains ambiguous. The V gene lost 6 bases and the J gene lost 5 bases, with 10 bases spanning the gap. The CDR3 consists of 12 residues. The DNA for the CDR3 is TGTGCCAGCAGAGTTTCTCTGGAGACCCAGTACTTC. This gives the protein CASRVSLETQYF.

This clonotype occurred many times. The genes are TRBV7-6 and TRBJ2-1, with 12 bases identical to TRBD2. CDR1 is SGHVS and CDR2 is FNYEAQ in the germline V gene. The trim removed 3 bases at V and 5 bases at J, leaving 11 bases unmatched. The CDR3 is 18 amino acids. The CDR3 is CASSFLAGGPFSNNEQFF. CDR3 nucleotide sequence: TGTGCCAGCAGCTTCCTAGCGGGAGGGCCCTTTAGCAACAATGAGCAGTTCTTC.

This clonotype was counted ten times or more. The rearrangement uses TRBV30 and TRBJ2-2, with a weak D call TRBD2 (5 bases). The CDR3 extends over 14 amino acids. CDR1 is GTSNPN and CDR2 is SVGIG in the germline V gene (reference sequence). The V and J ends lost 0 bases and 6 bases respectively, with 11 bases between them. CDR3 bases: TGTGCCTGGAGTGTACGAGGGCTCCCCGGGGAGCTGTTTTTT. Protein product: CAWSVRGLPGELFF.

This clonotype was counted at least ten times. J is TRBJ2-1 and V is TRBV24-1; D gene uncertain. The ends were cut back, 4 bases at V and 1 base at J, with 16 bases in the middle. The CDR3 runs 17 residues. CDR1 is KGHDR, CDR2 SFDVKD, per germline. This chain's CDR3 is CATSDNKVISSYNEQFF. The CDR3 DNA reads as TGTGCCACCAGTGACAACAAGGTCATTTCGTCCTACAATGAGCAGTTCTTC.

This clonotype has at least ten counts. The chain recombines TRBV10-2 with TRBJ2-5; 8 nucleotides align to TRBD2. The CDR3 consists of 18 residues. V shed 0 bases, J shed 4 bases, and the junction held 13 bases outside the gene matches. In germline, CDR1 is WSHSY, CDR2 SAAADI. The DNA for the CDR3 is TGCGCCAGCAGTGAGTCCCAATTAATAGCGGGAACGATAGAGACCCAGTACTTC. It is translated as CASSESQLIAGTIETQYF.

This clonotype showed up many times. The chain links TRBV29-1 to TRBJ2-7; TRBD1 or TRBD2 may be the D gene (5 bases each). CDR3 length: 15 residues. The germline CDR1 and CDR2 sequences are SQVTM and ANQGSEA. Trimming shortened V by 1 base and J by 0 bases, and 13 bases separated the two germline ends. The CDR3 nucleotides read TGCAGCGTTGAAGTCCGGGGCCATAGCTCCTACGAGCAGTACTTC. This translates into CSVEVRGHSSYEQYF.

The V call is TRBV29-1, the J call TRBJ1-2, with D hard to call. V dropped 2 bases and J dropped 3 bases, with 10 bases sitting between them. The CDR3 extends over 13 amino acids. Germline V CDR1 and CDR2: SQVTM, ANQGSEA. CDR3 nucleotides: TGCAGCGTTGAATCCGGGGTTGACTATGGCTACACCTTC. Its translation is CSVESGVDYGYTF.

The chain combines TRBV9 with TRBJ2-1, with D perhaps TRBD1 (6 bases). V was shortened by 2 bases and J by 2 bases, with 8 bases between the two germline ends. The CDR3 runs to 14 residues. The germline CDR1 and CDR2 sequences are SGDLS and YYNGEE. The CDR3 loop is CASSVGGPYNEQFF. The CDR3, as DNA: TGTGCCAGCAGCGTTGGGGGCCCCTACAATGAGCAGTTCTTC.

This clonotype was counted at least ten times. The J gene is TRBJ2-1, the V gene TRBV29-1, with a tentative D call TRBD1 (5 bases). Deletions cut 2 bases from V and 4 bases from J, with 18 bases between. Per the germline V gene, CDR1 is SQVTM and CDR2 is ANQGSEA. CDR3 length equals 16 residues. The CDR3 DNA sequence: TGCAGCGTTGAAAAGGATGGACAAAGGGGATACAATGAGCAGTTCTTC. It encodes CSVEKDGQRGYNEQFF.

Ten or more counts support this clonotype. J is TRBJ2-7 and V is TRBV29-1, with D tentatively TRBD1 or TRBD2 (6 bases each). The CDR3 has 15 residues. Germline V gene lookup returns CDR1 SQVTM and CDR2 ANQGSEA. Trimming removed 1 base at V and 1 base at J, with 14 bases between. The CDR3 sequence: CSVEGARGRSYEQYF. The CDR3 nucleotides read TGCAGCGTTGAAGGGGCCCGGGGGCGTTCCTACGAGCAGTACTTC.

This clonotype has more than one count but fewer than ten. The CDR3 protein is CASSQDGGGANVLTF. The CDR3 DNA is TGTGCCAGCAGCCAAGATGGGGGAGGGGCCAACGTCCTGACTTTC. The chain couples TRBV4-2 to TRBJ2-6; D is possibly TRBD1 or TRBD2 (5 bases each). The germline V and J ends were trimmed by 0 bases and 4 bases, with 7 bases remaining between them. Looked up from germline, CDR1 is LGHNA and CDR2 is YNFKEQ. This CDR3 has 15 residues.

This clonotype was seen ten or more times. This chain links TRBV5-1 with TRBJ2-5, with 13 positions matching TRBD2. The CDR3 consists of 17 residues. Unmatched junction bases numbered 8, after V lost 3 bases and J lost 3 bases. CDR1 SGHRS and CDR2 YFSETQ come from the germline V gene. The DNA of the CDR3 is TGCGCCAGCAGCTCCGCGAGGGGGACTAGCGGGGAAGAGACCCAGTACTTC. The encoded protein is CASSSARGTSGEETQYF. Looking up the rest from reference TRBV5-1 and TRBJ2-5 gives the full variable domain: KAGVTQTPRYLIKTRGQQVTLSCSPISGHRSVSWYQQTPGQGLQFLFEYFSETQRNKGNFPGRFSGRQFSNSRSEMNVSTLELGDSALYLCASSSARGTSGEETQYFGPGTRLLVL.

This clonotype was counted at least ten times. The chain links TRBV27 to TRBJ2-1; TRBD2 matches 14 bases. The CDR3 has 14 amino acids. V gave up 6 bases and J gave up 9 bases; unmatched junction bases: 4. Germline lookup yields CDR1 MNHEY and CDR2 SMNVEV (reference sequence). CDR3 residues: CASRRTSGRLEQFF. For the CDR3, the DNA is TGTGCCAGCAGACGGACTAGCGGGAGGCTTGAGCAGTTCTTC.

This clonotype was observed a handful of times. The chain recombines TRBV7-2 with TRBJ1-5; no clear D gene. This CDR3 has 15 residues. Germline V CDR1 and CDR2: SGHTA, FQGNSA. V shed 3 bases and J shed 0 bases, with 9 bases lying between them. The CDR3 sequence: CASSLLAYSNQPQHF. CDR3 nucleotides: TGTGCCAGCAGCTTGCTGGCGTATAGCAATCAGCCCCAGCATTTT.

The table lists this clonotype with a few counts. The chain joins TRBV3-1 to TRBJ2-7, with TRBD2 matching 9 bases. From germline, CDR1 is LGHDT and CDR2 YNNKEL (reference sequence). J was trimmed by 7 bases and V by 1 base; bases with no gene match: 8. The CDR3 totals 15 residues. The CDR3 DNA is TGTGCCAGCAGCCAAGGCGCGGGACTAGCTCCGGAGCAGTACTTC. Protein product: CASSQGAGLAPEQYF.

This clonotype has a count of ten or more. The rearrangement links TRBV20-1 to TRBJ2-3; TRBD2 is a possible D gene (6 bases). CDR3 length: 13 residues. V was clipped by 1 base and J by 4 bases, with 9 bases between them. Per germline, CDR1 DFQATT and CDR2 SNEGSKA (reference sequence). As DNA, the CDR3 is TGCAGTGCTAGAGGCGGGACGTCAGATACGCAGTATTTT. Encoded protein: CSARGGTSDTQYF.